The present T cell receptor (beta chain) was sequenced within a study of T cells and Merkel cell carcinoma outcomes. Study-level points and caveats: Repertoire plus T-cell density reportedly predicted Merkel cell carcinoma outcomes.

The V and J ends lost 0 bases and 1 base respectively, with 10 bases between them. Germline V gene sequence: CDR1 SGHRS, CDR2 YFSETQ. The CDR3 has 15 residues. Sequencing was performed with immunoSEQ multiplex PCR; in TCRdb, only in-frame clones are kept and a portion is missing. The data contain about 19,000 clones, roughly 82% of them singletons. In its sample, this clone was seen a few times. Its antigen remains unknown. The sequence came from a human donor with Merkel cell carcinoma. The gene calls are TRBV5-1 and TRBJ1-1; possibly TRBD1 for D (6 bases). Sequences were obtained from tumor tissue from Merkel cell carcinoma. The CDR3 coding sequence is TGCGCCAGCAGCTTGGTTGCGGGGGCGAACACTGAAGCTTTCTTT. It specifies CASSLVAGANTEAFF.